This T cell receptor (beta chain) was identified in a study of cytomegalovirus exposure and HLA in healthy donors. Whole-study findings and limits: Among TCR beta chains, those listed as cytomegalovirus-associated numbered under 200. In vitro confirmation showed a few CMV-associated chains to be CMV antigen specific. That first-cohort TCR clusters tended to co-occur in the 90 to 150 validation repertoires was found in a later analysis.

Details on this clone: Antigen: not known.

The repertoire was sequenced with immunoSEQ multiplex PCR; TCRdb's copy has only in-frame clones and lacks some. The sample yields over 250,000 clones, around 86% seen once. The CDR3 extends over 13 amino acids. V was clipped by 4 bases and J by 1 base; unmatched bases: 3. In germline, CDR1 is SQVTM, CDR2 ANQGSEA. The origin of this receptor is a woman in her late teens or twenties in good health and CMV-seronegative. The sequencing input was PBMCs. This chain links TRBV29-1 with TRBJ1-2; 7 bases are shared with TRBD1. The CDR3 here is CSVADRDNYGYTF. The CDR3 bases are TGCAGCGTTGCTGACAGGGATAACTATGGCTACACCTTC.